This T cell receptor beta chain came from a study of blood T cell repertoires in COVID-19. Study context: T cells, B-cell-depleted T cells, or PBMCs supplied cDNA or gDNA.

In the original processing: Using reference gene primer amplification, nucleated cell counts were estimated. This table comes from immunoSEQ multiplex PCR, and its TCRdb copy is limited to in-frame clones, with some not included. V and J calls and clone size are those listed in that table; D and trimming were worked out from the DNA. The sample includes under 300,000 clones, approximately 86% of them seen just once. This TCR was recovered from a woman aged 45-65 years who had recovered from COVID-19. The sample taken for sequencing was PBMCs or T cells enriched from blood (not recorded which).

The CDR3 is CSASGGENYGYTF. The CDR3 DNA sequence: TGCAGTGCTAGTGGCGGGGAGAACTATGGCTACACCTTC. The V and J genes are TRBV20-1 and TRBJ1-2; no definite D call. Germline V CDR1 and CDR2: DFQATT, SNEGSKA (reference sequence). V lost 3 bases and J 2 bases, leaving 10 bases between the germline ends. CDR3 size: 13 residues.